The entry that follows covers one T cell receptor (beta chain) sequence. Here immunoSEQ multiplex PCR was the method, and the copy in TCRdb shows in-frame clones only, minus some. The profile covers approximately 350,000 clones, with approximately 91% appearing a single time and about 7% taken by the ten largest. The sample originates from a study of blood T cell repertoires in COVID-19. The TCR sequence derives from a woman in her 70s with COVID-19, enrolled during active disease. Sequencing was done on a sample of peripheral blood.

Here the CDR3 reads CASSLRRPHNEQFF. The DNA of the CDR3 is TGCGCCAGCAGCCTGCGGCGGCCGCACAATGAGCAGTTCTTC. The chain employs TRBV4-3 and TRBJ2-1; D not certain. V shed 4 bases and J shed 5 bases, with 12 bases lying between them. The CDR3 runs 14 residues. CDR1 is LGHNA, CDR2 YSLEER, per germline.